These 20 T cell receptor beta chains were all obtained from the same sample, sequenced in a study of human T cells and chemical hapten exposure (dated by TCRdb to about 2021). Per the publication, the time point label means: patch test 1, 2 weeks after DPC sensitization. The treatment or condition label, read with the paper, signifies: therapeutic diphenylcyclopropenone sensitization with weekly scalp DPC. The method behind the library was RACE. For sequencing, a NextSeq 500 was employed. TCRdb handled the public reads itself, with Q25 trimming in fastp and clone calling in MiXCR, and kept productive beta chains. For every CDR3 protein sequence, its rows merge into one entry that carries the most common genes and DNA. The sample contains about 340,000 distinct CDR3 sequences, approximately 6.3% of them found a single time. The ten top clones hold approximately 8.9% of the sample. The sequences come from whole blood, collected in connection with sensitization to the hapten diphenylcyclopropenone (DPC). The receptors were gathered from a young woman with alopecia areata. Some clones in this sample may be carry-over from other donors' samples.

This chain joins TRBV5-4 and TRBJ2-1; no definite D call. The V gene lost 4 bases and the J gene lost 8 bases, with 7 bases spanning the gap. Germline V gives CDR1 SGHNT, CDR2 YYREEE (reference sequence). The CDR3 runs 11 residues. The CDR3: CASSQFDEQFF. The CDR3 DNA follows: TGTGCCAGCAGCCAATTTGATGAGCAGTTCTTC.

This clonotype was observed at least ten times. The gene calls are TRBV5-6 and TRBJ2-3; TRBD1 matches 8 bases. The germline CDR1 and CDR2 sequences are SGHDT and YYEEEE. Germline trimming cut 0 bases from V and 2 bases from J; bases unmatched to any gene: 14. This CDR3 has 19 residues. DNA of the CDR3: TGTGCCAGCAGCTTGGTGGTTGTCGCGACAGGGGTCCCCACAGATACGCAGTATTTT. It codes for CASSLVVVATGVPTDTQYF.

The chain employs TRBV13 and TRBJ1-3, with 7 bases identical to TRBD1. There are 16 residues in the CDR3. Germline CDR1 is PRHDT and CDR2 is FYEKMQ (reference sequence). The trim removed 1 base at V and 1 base at J, leaving 4 bases unmatched. The CDR3 protein is CASSLDAGGSGNTIYF. The CDR3 region has the DNA TGTGCCAGCAGCTTAGACGCAGGGGGGTCTGGAAACACCATATATTTT.

This clonotype was observed many times. The V call is TRBV28, the J call TRBJ1-4, with 8 bases aligning to TRBD1. The CDR3 is 14 amino acids. CDR1 and CDR2 from the germline V gene are MDHEN and SYDVKM. J was trimmed by 6 bases and V by 6 bases; bases with no gene match: 6. In DNA form, the CDR3 reads TGTGCCAGCAGCCCACAGGGGGTCGATGAAAAACTGTTTTTT. It translates to CASSPQGVDEKLFF.

This clonotype was seen at least ten times. This chain uses TRBV6-2 or TRBV6-3 with TRBJ1-2; 8 bases are a match to TRBD1. In germline, CDR1 is MNHEY, CDR2 SVGEGT. V was clipped by 7 bases and J by 6 bases; unmatched bases: 10. This CDR3 contains 14 residues. The CDR3: CASKTGAVPHGYTF. DNA of the CDR3: TGTGCCAGCAAGACAGGGGCCGTACCCCATGGCTACACCTTC.

This clonotype was found many times. The chain uses TRBV11-2 and TRBJ2-5, with 8 bases fitting TRBD2. The trim removed 4 bases at V and 1 base at J, leaving 2 bases unmatched. The CDR3 spans 14 residues. Germline V lookup: CDR1 SGHAT, CDR2 FQNNGV. CDR3: CASSSSGGQETQYF. In DNA, the CDR3 is TGTGCCAGCAGCTCCAGCGGGGGCCAAGAGACCCAGTACTTC.

This clonotype was observed many times. The chain couples TRBV6-5 to TRBJ2-1, with D tentatively TRBD1 or TRBD2 (5 bases each). V was shortened by 6 bases and J by 7 bases, with 16 bases between the two germline ends. This CDR3 has 14 amino acids. Germline V gene data show CDR1 as MNHEY and CDR2 as SVGAGI. The CDR3 protein is CASSIRGRANEQFF. CDR3 DNA sequence: TGTGCCAGCAGCATTAGGGGACGGGCGAATGAGCAGTTCTTC.

This clonotype has more than one count but fewer than ten. V is TRBV5-1 and J is TRBJ2-2; 10 nucleotides line up with TRBD1. Trimming at V came to 5 bases and at J to 6 bases, leaving 7 bases not matched to a gene. This CDR3 has 15 amino acids. Germline loops: CDR1 SGHRS, CDR2 YFSETQ. The DNA for the CDR3 is TGCGCCAGCAGGTCCGGGACAGGGGCTCCCGGGGAGCTGTTTTTT. Encoded protein: CASRSGTGAPGELFF.

This clonotype has only a few counts. The rearrangement joins TRBV29-1 to TRBJ2-3, with TRBD2 identical over 7 bases. Unmatched junction bases numbered 5, after V lost 5 bases and J lost 3 bases. CDR3 size: 13 residues. Germline-derived CDR1 and CDR2 are SQVTM and ANQGSEA. The CDR3 coding sequence is TGCAGCGTTTCCGGGACTATTACAGATACGCAGTATTTT. Protein: CSVSGTITDTQYF.

This clonotype was seen repeatedly, ten times or more. The rearrangement uses TRBV27 and TRBJ2-7, with TRBD1 matching 8 bases. The CDR3 loop spans 14 amino acids. V lost 2 bases to trimming and J lost 6 bases; unmatched junction nucleotides: 6. Germline CDR1 reads MNHEY; CDR2 reads SMNVEV (reference sequence). The CDR3 region is CASSLARGRSEQYF. The CDR3 coding sequence is TGTGCCAGCAGTTTAGCCAGGGGGCGGTCCGAGCAGTACTTC.

Only a few counts were recorded for this clonotype. V usage is TRBV12-3 or TRBV12-4 and J usage is TRBJ2-3; 9 nucleotides line up with TRBD1. Trimming removed 3 bases from V and 2 bases from J; junction bases left unmatched: 3. The CDR3 contains 15 residues. CDR3 region: CASSFGTGHTDTQYF. The CDR3, as DNA: TGTGCCAGCAGTTTCGGGACAGGGCACACAGATACGCAGTATTTT.

This clonotype was seen repeatedly, ten times or more. V usage is TRBV6-6 and J usage is TRBJ1-3; D is unresolved. The V end lost 7 bases, the J end lost 1 base, and 11 bases lay between the germline ends. The CDR3 is 14 amino acids. CDR1 is MNHNY and CDR2 is SVGAGI in the germline V gene (reference sequence). CDR3 sequence: CASIGLESGNTIYF. Here the CDR3 DNA reads TGTGCCAGCATAGGGCTAGAGTCTGGAAACACCATATATTTT.

This clonotype was observed at least ten times. V and J are TRBV7-3 and TRBJ2-4, with TRBD1 as a possible D gene (6 bases). The ends were cut back, 3 bases at V and 0 bases at J, with 15 bases in the middle. This CDR3 has 17 residues. Looked up from germline, CDR1 is SGHTA and CDR2 is FQGTGA. For the CDR3, the DNA is TGTGCCAGCAGCTTTTCAGGACAGATGAAAGCCAAAAACATTCAGTACTTC. Protein: CASSFSGQMKAKNIQYF.

This clonotype was seen a handful of times. The rearrangement uses TRBV5-4 and TRBJ1-3, with D possibly TRBD1 on 5 matching bases. Germline CDR1 reads SGHNT; CDR2 reads YYREEE (reference sequence). V was pared by 4 bases and J by 0 bases, with 8 bases between. This CDR3 region has 14 residues. CDR3 coding DNA: TGTGCCAGCAGCGCCGACAGCTCTGGAAACACCATATATTTT. This gives the protein CASSADSSGNTIYF.

This clonotype appeared a few times. V gene TRBV10-3 combines with J gene TRBJ2-7; D might be TRBD2 (7 bases). The CDR3 is made up of 15 amino acids. The ends were cut back, 8 bases at V and 1 base at J, with 18 bases in the middle. Germline loops: CDR1 ENHRY, CDR2 SYGVKD. The CDR3 DNA reads TGTGCCATCGGGGGGGCAGATGCTAGTTCCTACGAGCAGTACTTC. Translation: CAIGGADASSYEQYF.

In its sample, this clonotype was seen a few times. J is TRBJ2-1 and V is TRBV12-3 or TRBV12-4; no definite D call. The CDR3 is 13 residues long. Trimming removed 3 bases from V and 8 bases from J, with 11 bases in between. CDR3 amino acids: CASSFFGFYEQFF. CDR3 in DNA: TGTGCCAGCAGTTTTTTTGGGTTCTATGAGCAGTTCTTC.

V usage is TRBV6-2 or TRBV6-3 and J usage is TRBJ1-1; D perhaps matches TRBD1 (6 bases). CDR1 and CDR2 from the germline V gene are MNHEY and SVGEGT. The CDR3 length is 16 residues. Deletions cut 6 bases from V and 4 bases from J, with 21 bases between. CDR3 DNA: TGTGCCAGCAGCCGTACCTACAGGGAGATCGGCACTGAAGCTTTCTTT. Translated, it gives CASSRTYREIGTEAFF.

The rearrangement links TRBV7-9 to TRBJ2-1; D is ambiguous. CDR1 and CDR2 from the germline V gene are SEHNR and FQNEAQ (reference sequence). There are 13 residues in the CDR3. V gave up 2 bases and J gave up 9 bases, with 11 bases separating them. The CDR3 DNA follows: TGTGCCAGCAGCTTATACGGGTCGAGTGAGCAGTTCTTC. It codes for CASSLYGSSEQFF.

The V and J genes are TRBV10-3 and TRBJ2-3; D uncertain. Trimming shortened V by 2 bases and J by 3 bases, and 9 bases separated the two germline ends. CDR1 is ENHRY, CDR2 SYGVKD, per germline. The CDR3 runs to 14 residues. CDR3 nucleotide sequence: TGTGCCATCAGTGAGGAGAGATTTACAGATACGCAGTATTTT. Amino acid sequence: CAISEERFTDTQYF.

This clonotype was counted only a few times. The chain couples TRBV2 to TRBJ2-7; TRBD1 agrees at 8 bases. CDR1 is SNHLY and CDR2 is FYNNEI in the germline V gene. The CDR3 totals 15 residues. V was clipped by 6 bases and J by 1 base; unmatched bases: 8. The CDR3 region has the DNA TGTGCCAGCAGCTCCCAGGGGGCTCTTTCCTACGAGCAGTACTTC. This codes for CASSSQGALSYEQYF. Looking up the rest from reference TRBV2 and TRBJ2-7 gives the full variable domain: EPEVTQTPSHQVTQMGQEVILRCVPISNHLYFYWYRQILGQKVEFLVSFYNNEISEKSEIFDDQFSVERPDGSNFTLKIRSTKLEDSAMYFCASSSQGALSYEQYFGPGTRLTVT.